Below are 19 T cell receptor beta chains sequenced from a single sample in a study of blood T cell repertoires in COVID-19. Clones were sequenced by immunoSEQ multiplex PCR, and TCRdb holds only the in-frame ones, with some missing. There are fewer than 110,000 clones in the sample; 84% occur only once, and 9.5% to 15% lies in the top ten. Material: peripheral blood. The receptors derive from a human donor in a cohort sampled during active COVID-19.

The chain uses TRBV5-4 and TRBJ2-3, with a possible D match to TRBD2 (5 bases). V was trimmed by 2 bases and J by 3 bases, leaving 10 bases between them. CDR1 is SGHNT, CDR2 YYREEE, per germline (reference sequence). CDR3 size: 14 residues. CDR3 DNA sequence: TGTGCCAGCAGCTTAGGGAGTCAGACAGATACGCAGTATTTT. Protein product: CASSLGSQTDTQYF.

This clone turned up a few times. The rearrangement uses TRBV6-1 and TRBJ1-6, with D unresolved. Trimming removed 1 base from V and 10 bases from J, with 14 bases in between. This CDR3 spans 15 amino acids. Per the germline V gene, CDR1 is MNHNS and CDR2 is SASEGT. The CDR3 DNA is TGTGCCAGCAGTGAAGGACTGCTCTCGGGGTCACCCCTCCACTTT. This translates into CASSEGLLSGSPLHF.

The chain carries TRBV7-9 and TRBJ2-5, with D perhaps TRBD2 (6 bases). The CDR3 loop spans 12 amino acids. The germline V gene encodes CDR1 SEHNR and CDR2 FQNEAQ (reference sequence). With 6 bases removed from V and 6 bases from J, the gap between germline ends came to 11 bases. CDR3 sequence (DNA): TGTGCCAGCAGGCGGGAACAAAAGACCCAGTACTTC. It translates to CASRREQKTQYF.

The CDR3 DNA sequence: TGTGCCATCAGTGAAGGACAGGGGGCCCGACAGCCCCAGCATTTT. Protein sequence: CAISEGQGARQPQHF. The rearrangement uses TRBV10-3 and TRBJ1-5; the match to TRBD1 covers 11 bases. V was clipped by 3 bases and J by 7 bases; unmatched bases: 5. Germline V CDR1 and CDR2: ENHRY, SYGVKD. CDR3 size: 15 residues.

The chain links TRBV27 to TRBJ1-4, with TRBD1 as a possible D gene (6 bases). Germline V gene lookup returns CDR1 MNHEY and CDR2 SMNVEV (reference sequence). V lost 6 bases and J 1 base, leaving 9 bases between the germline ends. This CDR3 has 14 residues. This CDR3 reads CASSKTGTNEKLFF. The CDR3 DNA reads TGTGCCAGCAGCAAGACAGGAACTAATGAAAAACTGTTTTTT.

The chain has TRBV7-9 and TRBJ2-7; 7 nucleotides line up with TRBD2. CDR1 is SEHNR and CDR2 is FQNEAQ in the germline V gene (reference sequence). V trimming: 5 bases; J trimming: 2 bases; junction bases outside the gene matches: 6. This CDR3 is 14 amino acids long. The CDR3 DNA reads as TGTGCCAGCAGCGCCCGGGCGGGAGCCTACGAGCAGTACTTC. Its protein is CASSARAGAYEQYF.

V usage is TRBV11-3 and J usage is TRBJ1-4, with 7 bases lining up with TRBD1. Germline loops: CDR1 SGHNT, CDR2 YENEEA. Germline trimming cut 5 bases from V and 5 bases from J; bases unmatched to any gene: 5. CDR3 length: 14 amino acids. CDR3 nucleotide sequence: TGTGCCAGCAGCCGGGGACAGAGAAATGAAAAACTGTTTTTT. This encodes CASSRGQRNEKLFF.

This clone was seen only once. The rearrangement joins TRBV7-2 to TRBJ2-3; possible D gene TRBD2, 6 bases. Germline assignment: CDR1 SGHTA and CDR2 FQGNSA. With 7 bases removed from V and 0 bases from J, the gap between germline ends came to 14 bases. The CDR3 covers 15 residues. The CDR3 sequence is CASTPAGRSTDTQYF. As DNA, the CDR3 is TGTGCCAGCACCCCGGCGGGACGTAGCACAGATACGCAGTATTTT.

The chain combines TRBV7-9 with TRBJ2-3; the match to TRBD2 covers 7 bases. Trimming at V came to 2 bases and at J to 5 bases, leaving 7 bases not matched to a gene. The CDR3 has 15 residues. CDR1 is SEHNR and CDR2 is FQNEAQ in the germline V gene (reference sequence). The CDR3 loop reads CASSLIGRGLDTQYF. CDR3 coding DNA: TGTGCCAGCAGCTTAATTGGGCGGGGGTTAGATACGCAGTATTTT.

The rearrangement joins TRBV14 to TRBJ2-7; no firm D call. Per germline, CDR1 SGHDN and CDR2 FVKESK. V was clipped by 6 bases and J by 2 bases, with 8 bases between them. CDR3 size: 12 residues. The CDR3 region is CASSGGTYEQYF. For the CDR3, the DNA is TGTGCCAGCAGTGGCGGAACCTACGAGCAGTACTTC.

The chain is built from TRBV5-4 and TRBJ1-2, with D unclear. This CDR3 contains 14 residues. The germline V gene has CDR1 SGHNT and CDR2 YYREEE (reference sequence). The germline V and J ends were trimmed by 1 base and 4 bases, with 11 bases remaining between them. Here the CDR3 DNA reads TGTGCCAGCAGCTTGTCTTCGGGGTTCTATGGCTACACCTTC. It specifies CASSLSSGFYGYTF.

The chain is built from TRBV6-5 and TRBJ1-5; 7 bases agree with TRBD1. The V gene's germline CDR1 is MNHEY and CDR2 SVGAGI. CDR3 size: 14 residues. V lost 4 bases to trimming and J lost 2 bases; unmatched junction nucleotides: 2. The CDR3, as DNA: TGTGCCAGCAGTTTGGGACAGCGCAATCAGCCCCAGCATTTT. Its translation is CASSLGQRNQPQHF.

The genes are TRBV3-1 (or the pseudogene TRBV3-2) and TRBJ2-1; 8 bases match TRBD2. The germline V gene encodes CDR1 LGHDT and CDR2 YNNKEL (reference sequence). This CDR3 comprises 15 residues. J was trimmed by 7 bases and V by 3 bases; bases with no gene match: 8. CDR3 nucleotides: TGTGCCAGCAGCCAGCTAGCGGGCCGGAGGAATGAGCAGTTCTTC. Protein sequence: CASSQLAGRRNEQFF.

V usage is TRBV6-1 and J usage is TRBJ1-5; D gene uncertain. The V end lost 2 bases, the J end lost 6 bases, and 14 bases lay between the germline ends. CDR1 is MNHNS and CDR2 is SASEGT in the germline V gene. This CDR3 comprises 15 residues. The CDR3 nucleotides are TGTGCCAGCAGTGAACTCGACGGAGGATTTCAGCCCCAGCATTTT. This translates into CASSELDGGFQPQHF.

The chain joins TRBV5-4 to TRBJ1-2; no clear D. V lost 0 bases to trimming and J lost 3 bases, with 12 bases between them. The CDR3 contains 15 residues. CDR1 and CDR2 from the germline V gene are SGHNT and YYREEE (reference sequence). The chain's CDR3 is CASSLGVANHYGYTF. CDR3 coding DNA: TGTGCCAGCAGCTTGGGCGTCGCTAACCACTATGGCTACACCTTC.

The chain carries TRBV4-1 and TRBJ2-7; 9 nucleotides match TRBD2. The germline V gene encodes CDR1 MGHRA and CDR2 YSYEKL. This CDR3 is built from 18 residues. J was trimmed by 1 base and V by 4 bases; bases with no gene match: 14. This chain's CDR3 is CASSPRLAVSVKSYEQYF. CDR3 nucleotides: TGCGCCAGCAGCCCACGACTAGCGGTCTCTGTGAAGTCCTACGAGCAGTACTTC.

CDR3 amino acids: CASSARTGALETQYF. CDR3 DNA: TGTGCCAGCAGCGCGAGGACAGGGGCCCTTGAGACCCAGTACTTC. V usage is TRBV9 and J usage is TRBJ2-5, with 9 positions matching TRBD1. Looked up from germline, CDR1 is SGDLS and CDR2 is YYNGEE. V dropped 3 bases and J dropped 5; count of bases not matched to a gene: 8. The CDR3 extends over 15 amino acids.

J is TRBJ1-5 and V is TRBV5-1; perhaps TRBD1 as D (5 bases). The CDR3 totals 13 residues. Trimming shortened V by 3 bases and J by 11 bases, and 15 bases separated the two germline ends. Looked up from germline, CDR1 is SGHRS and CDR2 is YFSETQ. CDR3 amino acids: CASSSQYGGAQHF. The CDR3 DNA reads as TGCGCCAGCAGCTCACAATATGGGGGGGCCCAGCATTTT.

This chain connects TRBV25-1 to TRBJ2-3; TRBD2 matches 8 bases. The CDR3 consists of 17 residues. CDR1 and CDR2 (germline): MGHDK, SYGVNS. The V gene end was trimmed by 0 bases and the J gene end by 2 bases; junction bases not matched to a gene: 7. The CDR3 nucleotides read TGTGCCAGCAGTGAATACGGCGCTAGCGGGTACACAGATACGCAGTATTTT. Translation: CASSEYGASGYTDTQYF. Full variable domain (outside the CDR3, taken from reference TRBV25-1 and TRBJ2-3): EADIYQTPRYLVIGTGKKITLECSQTMGHDKMYWYQQDPGMELHLIHYSYGVNSTEKGDLSSESTVSRIRTEHFPLTLESARPSHTSQYLCASSEYGASGYTDTQYFGPGTRLTVL.